What follows is one T cell receptor (beta chain) and its context. Which antigen it targets is not known. Qualities for individual bases were not recorded, and no much larger clone is one base off. Read against the paper, the sample's time point label means: baseline before first vaccination. Vaccinee samples came from UK trials COV001 and COV002, including a single-blind randomized controlled phase 2/3 trial of AZD1222 (ChAdOx1 nCoV-19) in healthy adults. Trial participant PBMC samples were collected at day 0 and day 28 after the second dose for TCRbeta chain sequencing. The data derive from a study of T cell responses to AZD1222 COVID-19 vaccine listed by TCRdb under 2021. With respect to the entire study: AZD1222 recipients with second doses at about 4 weeks or about 12 weeks were pooled, because spike-specific TCR depth and breadth did not differ between schedules. TCR sequencing covered 233 trial participants: around 210 given two doses of AZD1222 and 26 given two doses of MenACWY control vaccine. Trial participants were enrolled into age subgroups of 18-55, 56-69 and 70-plus years, which contained around 150, 28 and 57 TCR-sequenced participants, respectively. Overall study results and their limits: No day 14 peak-response samples were available, so repertoires were characterized only after the peak T cell response. Conclusions about previously exposed vaccinees are limited because only a handful of AZD1222 recipients were SARS-CoV-2 seropositive at baseline. Reportedly, close to half of the unique spike-specific TCRs recognized epitopes lying outside the regions that are mutated in the B.1.351 and B.1.1.7 variants. After two AZD1222 doses, both the breadth and the depth of spike-specific TCRs were significantly higher than at day 0 and than in MenACWY recipients. Vaccine-associated CD4 TCRs spanned the whole spike protein, with dominant responses in regions 160-218 and 743-854. In the small 56-69-year group, the increase in depth fell short of significance, most likely because of low power. Participants were mostly white British, with more females than males. The authors suggested clonal diversity may have been underestimated.

The CDR3 regions of human TCRbeta chains were analyzed by immunosequencing. As for how the authors treated the data: TCRs in the repertoires were matched against a reference library of SARS-CoV-2-specific TCRs that had been generated with the MIRA antigen-specificity platform. Breadth meant the fraction of unique TCRs that were SARS-CoV-2-associated, whereas depth meant the fraction of total T cells that were SARS-CoV-2-associated. Using the MIRA data, each spike-specific TCR was assigned both to the spike region to which the TCR was reactive and to a CD4 or CD8 class. Log10-transformed breadth and depth values were compared by one-way ANOVA with Sidak's multiple comparisons tests. Drawn from immuneACCESS, this table holds only the in-frame rearrangements with V and J called that TCRdb kept. Clones are partly lost; checked studies trace under half to an unresolved V gene and leave the rest unexplained. V, J and clone size derive from that table, while D and trimming were established from the DNA sequence. The sample table holds 100,000 to 150,000 clones, of which roughly nine tenths were seen once. Together, the top ten hold 1.5% to 1.9% of the sample.

Taken from cysteine to phenylalanine, the CDR3 has 15 residues. Only the CDR3 part of the read is kept: 45 bases, read in frame from the first base. Via the germline V gene, CDR1 is MNHEY and CDR2 SVGAGI. V is reduced by 4 bases and J by 5 bases, leaving a spacing of 15 bases between them. The V and J genes are TRBV6-5 and TRBJ2-1; the D gene is not confidently resolved. The sequences come from peripheral blood, collected on day 0 of AZD1222 vaccination. The TCR sequence derives from an adult in good health. CDR3 reads: CASSLLTTPHNEQFF. The nucleotides read TGTGCCAGCAGTTTATTGACCACACCCCACAATGAGCAGTTCTTC.